The 9 T cell receptor beta chains listed next were all sequenced from one sample in a study of blood T cell repertoires in COVID-19. Clones were sequenced by immunoSEQ multiplex PCR, and TCRdb holds only the in-frame ones, with some missing. The sample carries more than 110,000 clones, over 75% recorded once. Sequencing was performed on PBMCs or T cells enriched from blood (not recorded which). These receptors were obtained from a woman aged 45-60 years who had recovered from COVID-19.

The chain is built from TRBV5-4 and TRBJ2-2; 12 positions agree with TRBD2. The germline gives CDR1 SGHNT, CDR2 YYREEE (reference sequence). J gave up 7 bases and V 0 bases, and 7 bases lay outside the gene matches. The CDR3 runs to 17 residues. In nucleotides, the CDR3 is TGTGCCAGCAGCTTGGCGCGACTAGCGGGAGTGGGCGGGGAGCTGTTTTTT. Its protein is CASSLARLAGVGGELFF.

This rearrangement joins TRBV7-8 to TRBJ1-4, with a possible D match to TRBD1 (6 bases). The CDR3 consists of 15 residues. The V end was cut by 0 bases, the J end by 11 bases, with 16 bases between. Germline assignment: CDR1 SGHVS and CDR2 FQNEAQ. The CDR3 protein is CASSLARSGGAKLFF. The CDR3 DNA reads as TGTGCCAGCAGCTTAGCGCGAAGCGGGGGGGCGAAACTGTTTTTT.

In the case of this clone: Different DNA sequences within this sample yield the same CDR3. The chain is built from TRBV5-1 and TRBJ1-6; 8 nucleotides align to TRBD1. The CDR3 length is 15 residues. Germline V gene lookup returns CDR1 SGHRS and CDR2 YFSETQ. The ends lost 0 bases at V and 7 bases at J; junction bases unmatched: 3. CDR3 in DNA: TGCGCCAGCAGCTTGGCAGGACAGGGAAATTCACCCCTCCACTTT. This encodes CASSLAGQGNSPLHF. Together with reference TRBV5-1 and TRBJ1-6, the CDR3 gives the full variable domain: KAGVTQTPRYLIKTRGQQVTLSCSPISGHRSVSWYQQTPGQGLQFLFEYFSETQRNKGNFPGRFSGRQFSNSRSEMNVSTLELGDSALYLCASSLAGQGNSPLHFGNGTRLTVT.

This clone was seen only a few times. The chain joins TRBV7-3 to TRBJ2-5; D ambiguous. The ends were cut back, 2 bases at V and 4 bases at J, with 8 bases in the middle. Germline CDR1 and CDR2: SGHTA and FQGTGA. The CDR3 consists of 13 residues. The CDR3 coding sequence is TGTGCCAGCAGCTTAGTTTTCCGAGAGACCCAGTACTTC. Translated, it gives CASSLVFRETQYF.

The count of this clone is one. This sequence joins TRBV5-1 and TRBJ2-7, with 9 nucleotides matching TRBD1. Looked up from germline, CDR1 is SGHRS and CDR2 is YFSETQ. Losses at the gene ends were 4 bases for V and 1 base for J; bases not matched to a gene: 6. The CDR3 sequence is 15 residues long. The CDR3 loop is CASSPSGTGSYEQYF. The CDR3 coding sequence is TGCGCCAGCAGCCCATCCGGGACAGGGTCCTACGAGCAGTACTTC.

The V gene is TRBV11-2, the J gene TRBJ1-1, with D possibly being TRBD1 (6 bases). V gave up 0 bases and J gave up 11 bases, with 13 bases separating them. The CDR3 has 13 amino acids. In germline, CDR1 is SGHAT, CDR2 FQNNGV. Written as DNA, the CDR3 is TGTGCCAGCAGCTTAGATCTTTGGGACACGGCTTTCTTT. Amino acids: CASSLDLWDTAFF.

The chain is built from TRBV7-3 and TRBJ2-3; 11 nucleotides match TRBD1. V trimming: 5 bases; J trimming: 5 bases; junction bases outside the gene matches: 3. Germline V gene data show CDR1 as SGHTA and CDR2 as FQGTGA. The CDR3 contains 14 residues. CDR3 residues: CASSPGTGGDTQYF. CDR3 sequence (DNA): TGTGCCAGCAGCCCTGGGACAGGGGGAGATACGCAGTATTTT.

The J gene is TRBJ1-1, the V gene TRBV18; D remains ambiguous. The CDR3 is made up of 15 amino acids. Germline-derived CDR1 and CDR2 are KGHSH and LQKENI. V lost 2 bases and J lost 1, with 11 bases in between. This CDR3 reads CASSPEQLSNTEAFF. The CDR3 DNA reads as TGTGCCAGCTCACCAGAACAGCTTTCGAACACTGAAGCTTTCTTT. Drawing the rest from reference TRBV18 and TRBJ1-1, the complete variable domain is NAGVMQNPRHLVRRRGQEARLRCSPMKGHSHVYWYRQLPEEGLKFMVYLQKENIIDESGMPKERFSAEFPKEGPSILRIQQVVRGDSAAYFCASSPEQLSNTEAFFGQGTRLTVV.

The chain uses TRBV9 and TRBJ2-6; the match to TRBD1 covers 10 bases. The CDR3 sequence is 20 residues long. Per the germline V gene, CDR1 is SGDLS and CDR2 is YYNGEE. Trimming cost V 3 bases and J 3 bases; bases outside gene matches: 15. This CDR3 is CASSAPRTGGLWVGANVLTF. The CDR3 DNA reads as TGTGCCAGCAGCGCGCCTCGGACAGGGGGTTTATGGGTTGGGGCCAACGTCCTGACTTTC.